Below, 5 T cell receptor beta chains from the same sample are listed, as sequenced in a study of blood T cells in healthy people across ages. With a J-beta primer mix and a sample-barcoded 5' primer, a second PCR ran about 6 to 11 cycles. MiXCR was run by TCRdb on the 5' RACE reads, yielding one entry per CDR3 protein. Among roughly 1.7 million distinct CDR3 sequences listed, 30% to 35% were seen once. Sequenced input: blood. These receptor sequences come from a woman aged 25-40 years in good health.

V is TRBV4-1 and J is TRBJ2-2; D is ambiguous. V was shortened by 5 bases and J by 2 bases, with 6 bases between the two germline ends. CDR3 length: 13 residues. CDR1 is MGHRA, CDR2 YSYEKL, per germline. The CDR3 reads CASSKVNTGELFF. The CDR3 bases are TGCGCCAGCAGCAAAGTTAACACCGGGGAGCTGTTTTTT.

This clonotype was seen a handful of times. The rearrangement joins TRBV12-5 to TRBJ2-5, with 14 bases identical to TRBD2. V lost 6 bases, J lost 4 bases, and 7 bases stayed unmatched. Germline CDR1 and CDR2: LGHNT and FRNRAP. The CDR3 length is 16 residues. CDR3 nucleotide sequence: TGTGCTAGTGGAACCGGGACTAGCGGGGGTGGAGAGACCCAGTACTTC. Its translation is CASGTGTSGGGETQYF.

The chain recombines TRBV21-1 with TRBJ2-5; the D call of TRBD2 is as the table states it, not checked on the DNA. TRBV21-1 is assigned pseudogene status. This CDR3 is 16 amino acids long. This CDR3 reads CASSKQTSGGQETQYF. For the CDR3, the DNA is TGTGCCAGCAGCAAGCAGACTAGCGGGGGCCAAGAGACCCAGTACTTC.

Remarks on this clonotype: A much larger clone is a single base away; this may be a read error. The chain combines TRBV12-3 or TRBV12-4 with TRBJ2-1; D not resolved. The CDR3 covers 14 residues. Trimming took off 9 bases at V and 5 bases at J, with 17 bases between the two ends. This CDR3 is CARSLWAEDNEQFF. CDR3 in DNA: TGTGCCAGAAGTCTTTGGGCTGAAGACAATGAGCAGTTCTTC.

The genes are TRBV2 and TRBJ2-1; possibly TRBD1 or TRBD2 for D (5 bases each). The CDR3 runs to 12 residues. The V and J ends lost 11 bases and 6 bases respectively, with 14 bases between them. Per the germline V gene, CDR1 is SNHLY and CDR2 is FYNNEI. The CDR3, as DNA: TGTGCCGGTGGGGGACCGATCAATGAGCAGTTCTTC. It codes for CAGGGPINEQFF.